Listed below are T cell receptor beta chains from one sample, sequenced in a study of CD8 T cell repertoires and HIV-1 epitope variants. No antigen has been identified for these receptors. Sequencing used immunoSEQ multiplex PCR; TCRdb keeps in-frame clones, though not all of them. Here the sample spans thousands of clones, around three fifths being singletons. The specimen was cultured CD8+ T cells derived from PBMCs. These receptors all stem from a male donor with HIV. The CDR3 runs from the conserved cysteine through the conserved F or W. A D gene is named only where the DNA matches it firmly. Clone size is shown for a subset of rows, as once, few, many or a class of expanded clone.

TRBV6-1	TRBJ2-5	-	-	CASSSAGIDQETQYF	TGTGCCAGCAGCTCCGCCGGGATAGATCAAGAGACCCAGTACTTC
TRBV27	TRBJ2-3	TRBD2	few	CASSYSGGAADTQYF	TGTGCCAGCAGTTACAGCGGGGGGGCAGCAGATACGCAGTATTTT
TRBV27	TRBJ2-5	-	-	CASKLSFSQETQYF	TGTGCCAGCAAACTCTCGTTTTCCCAAGAGACCCAGTACTTC
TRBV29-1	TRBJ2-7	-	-	CSVEAGSSGSSRYEQYF	TGCAGCGTTGAAGCCGGAAGTTCAGGGTCGTCGCGGTACGAGCAGTACTTC
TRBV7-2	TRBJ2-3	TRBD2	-	CASSLTVAGGSTDTQYF	TGTGCCAGCAGCTTAACCGTAGCGGGGGGCAGCACAGATACGCAGTATTTT
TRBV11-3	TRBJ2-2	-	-	CASSFRGETGELFF	TGTGCCAGCAGCTTTAGAGGGGAAACCGGGGAGCTGTTTTTT
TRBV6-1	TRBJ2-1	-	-	CASGRLDEQFF	TGTGCCAGCGGGAGATTGGATGAGCAGTTCTTC
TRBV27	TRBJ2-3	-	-	CASRSYAPVTDTQYF	TGTGCCAGCAGATCCTACGCCCCCGTTACAGATACGCAGTATTTT
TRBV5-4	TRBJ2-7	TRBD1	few	CASSLVDRSYEQYF	TGTGCCAGCAGCTTGGTGGACAGGTCCTACGAGCAGTACTTC
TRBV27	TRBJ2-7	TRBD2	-	CASSTSGTSPDSYYEQYF	TGTGCCAGCAGTACCTCCGGGACTAGTCCGGATTCTTACTACGAGCAGTACTTC
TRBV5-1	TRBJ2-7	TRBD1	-	CASSLLGDRGDEQYF	TGCGCCAGCAGCCTGCTGGGGGACAGGGGAGACGAGCAGTACTTC
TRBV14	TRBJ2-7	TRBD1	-	CASSQNKDRGSYEQYF	TGTGCCAGCAGCCAAAATAAGGACAGGGGTTCCTACGAGCAGTACTTC
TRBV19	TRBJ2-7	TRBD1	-	CASSTQIPDRGQRYEQYF	TGTGCCAGTAGTACCCAGATCCCCGACAGGGGGCAACGTTACGAGCAGTACTTC
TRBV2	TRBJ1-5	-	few	CASSPNRLQQPQHF	TGTGCCAGCAGCCCGAACAGGTTACAACAGCCCCAGCATTTT
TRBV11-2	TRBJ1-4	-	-	CASSSRDPRGKLFF	TGTGCCAGCAGCTCCCGGGACCCTCGGGGAAAACTGTTTTTT
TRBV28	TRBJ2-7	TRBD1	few	CASKDRVINEQYF	TGTGCCAGCAAGGACAGGGTAATCAACGAGCAGTACTTC
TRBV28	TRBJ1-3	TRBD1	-	CASSLGTGPYGNTIYF	TGTGCCAGCAGTTTAGGGACAGGGCCCTATGGAAACACCATATATTTT